One TCR beta chain is described in this entry. In this sample, this clone turned up a few times. Its antigen specificity is not known. No quality values exist for individual bases; no much larger clone is one base distant. The trim is 3 bases for V and 5 bases for J, with a gap of 10 bases between the germline ends. Including cysteine and phenylalanine, the CDR3 has 13 amino acids. Only the CDR3 DNA is retained, 39 bases long and in frame from the first base. The germline V gene sets CDR1 to WSHSY and CDR2 to SAAADI. Using the deep immunoSEQ assay, multiplex PCR amplified TCR CDR3 regions from genomic DNA. Genomic DNA extracted from each cell subset was distributed evenly over all wells of several immunoSEQ 96-well plates, and each plate served as one replicate. Each replicate PCR for sorted subsets received about 200 ng genomic DNA, equal to tens of thousands of T cell genomes. The purified libraries were quantified using a Qubit 3.0 fluorometer, sized with a Bioanalyzer 2100, and then quantified again using the KAPA Library Quantification kit. A separate single-read 150-cycle Illumina NextSeq 550 flow cell was used to sequence each immunoSEQ 96-well plate. Per the original workflow: The immunoSEQ output contained only junctional sequences without quality scores, so filtering could not match that applied to full-length reads. To assign V/J genes and CDR3, sequences were annotated using PyIR, a Python wrapper for IgBLAST v1.9, with IMGT germline references. Reads were filtered out if the reads had weak V/J assignments (E-value above 1e-6), no CDR3, stop codons, out-of-frame junctions, or ambiguous translated residues. A V3J clonotype was defined by an identical inferred V gene, J gene, and CDR3 amino acid sequence. Percentage overlap between repertoires was computed as shared unique clonotypes divided by the size of the smaller repertoire. RTK rarefaction, the Chao1 estimator, and Recon v2.1 estimates of unobserved clonotypes were used to assess repertoire richness. Generation probabilities were computed with OLGA for all TCRbeta clonotypes obtained by the gDNA method from a handful of donors. TCRdb carries this immuneACCESS record with in-frame sequences only. Its versions omit some clonotypes, under half of them owing to an unresolved V gene in the studies checked, with the rest unexplained. The V and J calls and clone size are taken from that table; D and trimming were inferred from the DNA. Counted in this sample were roughly 1,000,000 clones; around 78% of them appeared once. Of the sample, roughly 0.62% falls within the top ten clones.

This entry belongs to a study of shared clonotypes between healthy human individuals (dated by TCRdb to the early 2020s). Some background on the complete study: A couple of women and a few men aged 18 to 49 years were included in the cohort. For each donor, CD4 naive and CD4 memory were each given three plates, CD8 naive was given two plates, and CD8 memory was given one plate. Between about 0.9 and 9 billion PBMCs per donor were obtained by leukapheresis. To increase sequencing depth and limit assay-specific biases, TCR repertoire library preparation and sequencing were carried out by different laboratories using diverse techniques. To estimate repertoire size and how much clonotype sharing occurs between individuals, the study deeply sequenced the blood TCR repertoires of roughly 5 healthy adults.

Overall study results and their limits: Even with the large sequencing depth, rarefaction of the sorted-subset datasets indicated that sequencing was incomplete. Compared with non-shared clonotypes, the clonotypes found in all four sorted-subset donors had higher generation probabilities. The small number of donors limited the genetic and exposure-history diversity represented. Only blood was sampled, and tissue TCR repertoires likely differ from those in blood. Pairwise subsampling led to the expectation that sequencing depth would affect the degree of clonotype sharing among donors. Naive subsets generally had larger estimated clonotype richness than memory subsets. Sharing across a handful of donors was observed for approximately 5% of naive CD4, over 3% of naive CD8, about 2.3% of memory CD4, and roughly 0.4% of memory CD8 clonotypes.

Healthy HIV-negative adults with no recently reported acute infections or vaccinations were included as donors. Every donor was a Caucasian adult residing in Nashville, Tennessee, USA. Magnetic negative selection was used to enrich CD4+ T cells, after which naive cells were positively selected on CD45RA and the negative fraction became the memory subset. Blood was obtained by leukapheresis, after which PBMCs were separated by Ficoll-Histopaque density gradient centrifugation and cryopreserved in liquid nitrogen vapor phase. Analytical flow cytometry was used to check the purity and quantity of each magnetically sorted T cell population. Genomic DNA was isolated from every sorted fraction and measured by UV absorbance on a Nanodrop 2000c.

This TCR was sampled from a man younger than 35 in good health. Some clones in this sample may be carry-over from other donors' samples. The chain is assembled from TRBV10-2 and TRBJ1-2; a confident D gene designation cannot be given. Specimen: memory CD4+ T cells from PBMCs. The sample's cell subset or site label, decoded: CD45RA-negative fraction. The nucleotides read TGCGCCAGCAGTGAAAGGAGAGGGTATGGCTACACCTTC. The translation is CASSERRGYGYTF.